The 28 T cell receptor beta chains listed next were all sequenced from one sample in a study of OX40 agonist ivuxolimab in advanced cancers. Sequenced by immunoSEQ multiplex PCR; TCRdb stores in-frame clones only, minus some. The sample contains 70,000 to 80,000 clones, approximately 81% of which appear only once. Source: CD4+ or CD8+ T cells sorted from blood, taken in a trial of the OX40 agonist ivuxolimab. The receptor set was obtained from an adult with an advanced solid tumor such as melanoma, head and neck, liver or kidney cancer.

The chain is built from TRBV5-6 and TRBJ2-5, with D possibly matching TRBD1 (5 bases). From germline, CDR1 is SGHDT and CDR2 YYEEEE. There are 14 residues in the CDR3. Trimming pared 4 bases from V and 2 bases from J, leaving 12 bases between. This CDR3 reads CASSRHRLQETQYF. CDR3 nucleotide sequence: TGTGCCAGCAGCCGACACAGGTTACAAGAGACCCAGTACTTC.

This clone was recorded a few times. The chain employs TRBV4-2 and TRBJ2-1; D possibly corresponds to TRBD1 (5 bases). The length of the CDR3 is 16 residues. The germline V gene has CDR1 LGHNA and CDR2 YNFKEQ. V lost 1 base and J 1 base, leaving 11 bases between the germline ends. The CDR3 is CASSQGPRVSYNEQFF. The DNA of the CDR3 is TGTGCCAGCAGCCAAGGTCCCAGGGTATCCTACAATGAGCAGTTCTTC.

J is TRBJ2-5 and V is TRBV6-1; perhaps TRBD1 as D (6 bases). Trimming shortened V by 10 bases and J by 2 bases, and 11 bases separated the two germline ends. CDR3 length equals 12 residues. Germline V gene sequence: CDR1 MNHNS, CDR2 SASEGT. CDR3 region: CATLTGQETQYF. In DNA, the CDR3 is TGTGCCACCTTGACAGGACAAGAGACCCAGTACTTC.

The chain recombines TRBV15 with TRBJ1-6; D not certain. Germline V gene sequence: CDR1 LNHNV, CDR2 YYDKDF (reference sequence). The CDR3 runs 13 residues. V shed 5 bases and J shed 4 bases, with 6 bases lying between them. The CDR3 DNA follows: TGTGCCACCAGCGATGGTTATAATTCACCCCTCCACTTT. It specifies CATSDGYNSPLHF.

The chain joins TRBV15 to TRBJ1-2; 7 positions match TRBD1. V dropped 3 bases and J dropped 6; count of bases not matched to a gene: 4. CDR3 size: 13 residues. The germline CDR1 and CDR2 sequences are LNHNV and YYDKDF (reference sequence). The CDR3 nucleotides read TGTGCCACCAGCAGGGTCGACAGGGATGGCTACACCTTC. Amino acid sequence: CATSRVDRDGYTF.

This sequence joins TRBV7-6 and TRBJ1-3; D gene unclear. The length of the CDR3 is 14 residues. The germline CDR1 and CDR2 sequences are SGHVS and FNYEAQ. V was cut by 5 bases and J by 1 base, with 9 bases left in between. As DNA, the CDR3 is TGTGCCAGCAGCCTCCTAATGTCTGGAAACACCATATATTTT. Translated, it gives CASSLLMSGNTIYF.

This chain joins TRBV9 and TRBJ1-4; 7 nucleotides line up with TRBD1. Unmatched junction bases numbered 2, after V lost 3 bases and J lost 3 bases. Germline V gene lookup returns CDR1 SGDLS and CDR2 YYNGEE. This CDR3 contains 14 residues. In nucleotides, the CDR3 is TGTGCCAGCAGCGCCGGGACAGCTAATGAAAAACTGTTTTTT. Its translation is CASSAGTANEKLFF.

The rearrangement joins TRBV19 to TRBJ2-1, with 8 bases fitting TRBD2. V lost 1 base and J lost 0; bases outside the gene matches: 5. CDR3 length: 17 residues. Germline loops: CDR1 LNHDA, CDR2 SQIVND (reference sequence). The CDR3 DNA sequence: TGTGCCAGTAGTATAGGACAGCGGGGGCGCTCCTACAATGAGCAGTTCTTC. The encoded protein is CASSIGQRGRSYNEQFF.

V is TRBV2 and J is TRBJ2-1; TRBD2 matches 14 bases. Trimming removed 2 bases from V and 7 bases from J; junction bases left unmatched: 7. Germline V lookup: CDR1 SNHLY, CDR2 FYNNEI. The CDR3 is 17 residues long. In DNA form, the CDR3 reads TGTGCCAGCAGTGAACTCCGACTAGCGGGAGGGGGGAATGAGCAGTTCTTC. Protein product: CASSELRLAGGGNEQFF.

This chain joins TRBV11-3 and TRBJ2-1; 12 bases are a match to TRBD2. Trimming took 5 bases from V and 2 from J; bases not matched to a gene: 10. The germline V gene encodes CDR1 SGHNT and CDR2 YENEEA. The CDR3 contains 18 residues. The DNA for the CDR3 is TGTGCCAGCAGCAGGGCTAGCGGGAGGGCCTCCGCCTACAATGAGCAGTTCTTC. This codes for CASSRASGRASAYNEQFF.

The chain has TRBV5-1 and TRBJ2-3, with D unclear. CDR1 and CDR2 from the germline V gene are SGHRS and YFSETQ. The CDR3 has 13 residues. V gave up 0 bases and J gave up 5 bases, with 7 bases separating them. CDR3 coding DNA: TGCGCCAGCAGCTTGGGTTCGGGAGATACGCAGTATTTT. It is translated as CASSLGSGDTQYF.

This chain joins TRBV7-2 and TRBJ2-1; D is uncertain. Germline lookup yields CDR1 SGHTA and CDR2 FQGNSA. The CDR3 contains 12 residues. V was trimmed by 5 bases and J by 3 bases, leaving 5 bases between them. In DNA, the CDR3 is TGTGCCAGCAGCCCCTACTACAATGAGCAGTTCTTC. It translates to CASSPYYNEQFF.

The genes are TRBV19 and TRBJ1-6; D gene ambiguous. Per the germline V gene, CDR1 is LNHDA and CDR2 is SQIVND (reference sequence). Trimming pared 3 bases from V and 6 bases from J, leaving 12 bases between. This CDR3 region has 15 residues. CDR3 DNA: TGTGCCAGTAGTATTGGGAGCCGGGGTAATTCACCCCTCCACTTT. Protein product: CASSIGSRGNSPLHF.

The genes are TRBV6-5 and TRBJ1-6, with 11 bases lining up with TRBD1. The CDR3 extends over 16 amino acids. The germline CDR1 and CDR2 sequences are MNHEY and SVGAGI. With 2 bases clipped from V and 12 bases from J, the junction kept 9 bases outside the gene matches. CDR3 sequence reads: CASSYGWSGQGEPLHF. For the CDR3, the DNA is TGTGCCAGCAGTTACGGTTGGTCGGGACAGGGGGAACCCCTCCACTTT.

V gene TRBV7-9 combines with J gene TRBJ2-7; TRBD1 is a possible D gene (6 bases). Trimming shortened V by 5 bases and J by 0 bases, and 11 bases separated the two germline ends. Germline V lookup: CDR1 SEHNR, CDR2 FQNEAQ (reference sequence). The CDR3 covers 14 residues. Written as DNA, the CDR3 is TGTGCCAGCAGCCTAGGGGACAACTCCTACGAGCAGTACTTC. It is translated as CASSLGDNSYEQYF.

Points on this clone: One end of the junction fails to match germline, which may point to a read error. Other DNA sequences within the sample encode an identical CDR3. The chain carries TRBV19 and TRBJ1-1, with D unclear. CDR3 size: 12 residues. The germline V gene has CDR1 LNHDA and CDR2 SQIVND (reference sequence). The DNA of the CDR3 is TGTGCCAGTAGTTTCACCTACACCGAAGCTTTCTTT. Protein sequence: CASSFTYTEAFF.

The chain joins TRBV15 to TRBJ2-2; D gene uncertain. Germline values: CDR1 LNHNV, CDR2 YYDKDF (reference sequence). Trimming removed 1 base from V and 3 bases from J, with 3 bases in between. The CDR3 has 13 residues. The CDR3 nucleotides are TGTGCCACCAGCAGAGCCTACACCGGGGAGCTGTTTTTT. Amino acid sequence: CATSRAYTGELFF.

V usage is TRBV18 and J usage is TRBJ2-5; TRBD2 matches 9 bases. The CDR3 totals 18 residues. Looked up from germline, CDR1 is KGHSH and CDR2 is LQKENI. Trimming cost V 1 base and J 4 bases; bases outside gene matches: 13. The CDR3 loop reads CASSPLGTSHRESETQYF. The DNA of the CDR3 is TGTGCCAGCTCACCACTGGGGACTAGCCATCGCGAGTCAGAGACCCAGTACTTC.

The chain joins TRBV15 to TRBJ2-4; 10 bases align to TRBD2. Germline loops: CDR1 LNHNV, CDR2 YYDKDF (reference sequence). The V segment lost 4 bases and the J segment 6 bases; nucleotides outside the gene matches: 6. The CDR3 is 15 residues long. The CDR3 DNA is TGTGCCACCAGCAAAGAGGCTAGCGGGAGAAACATTCAGTACTTC. Its protein product is CATSKEASGRNIQYF. Supplemented by reference TRBV15 and TRBJ2-4, the full variable domain reads DAMVIQNPRYQVTQFGKPVTLSCSQTLNHNVMYWYQQKSSQAPKLLFHYYDKDFNNEADTPDNFQSRRPNTSFCFLDIRSPGLGDTAMYLCATSKEASGRNIQYFGAGTRLSVL.

As for this clone: Other DNA sequences in the same sample also yield this CDR3. V usage is TRBV5-6 and J usage is TRBJ2-7, with D unclear. The CDR3 contains 13 residues. The germline V gene encodes CDR1 SGHDT and CDR2 YYEEEE. The V end was cut by 2 bases, the J end by 1 base, with 7 bases between. The CDR3 reads CASSLPLSYEQYF. The CDR3 region has the DNA TGTGCCAGCAGCTTACCCTTGTCCTACGAGCAGTACTTC.

The chain is built from TRBV5-4 and TRBJ2-1, with TRBD2 as a possible D gene (6 bases). The V and J ends lost 4 bases and 2 bases respectively, with 16 bases between them. CDR1 is SGHNT and CDR2 is YYREEE in the germline V gene (reference sequence). This CDR3 is 16 amino acids long. Written as DNA, the CDR3 is TGTGCCAGCAGCAGCAGCGGTGGAGGGACCTACAATGAGCAGTTCTTC. Its protein product is CASSSSGGGTYNEQFF.

This clone was observed a handful of times. The chain has TRBV7-9 and TRBJ2-1; unclear D gene. Trimming shortened V by 5 bases and J by 2 bases, and 13 bases separated the two germline ends. CDR3 length equals 15 residues. Germline CDR1 is SEHNR and CDR2 is FQNEAQ (reference sequence). The CDR3 DNA reads TGTGCCAGCAGCCCCTTTGGCCAGACCTACAATGAGCAGTTCTTC. This gives the protein CASSPFGQTYNEQFF. The variable domain in full, completed from reference TRBV7-9 and TRBJ2-1, reads DTGVSQNPRHKITKRGQNVTFRCDPISEHNRLYWYRQTLGQGPEFLTYFQNEAQLEKSRLLSDRFSAERPKGSFSTLEIQRTEQGDSAMYLCASSPFGQTYNEQFFGPGTRLTVL.

This chain links TRBV5-8 with TRBJ1-5, with a weak D call TRBD1 (5 bases). Germline CDR1 reads SGHTS; CDR2 reads YDEGEE. This CDR3 has 14 amino acids. The ends were cut back, 0 bases at V and 5 bases at J, with 9 bases in the middle. CDR3 residues: CASSLGQQYQPQHF. Written as DNA, the CDR3 is TGTGCCAGCAGCTTGGGACAGCAGTATCAGCCCCAGCATTTT.

This clone was counted at least ten times. Germline and junction disagree at one end, which may indicate a read error. The chain joins TRBV7-7 to TRBJ2-1; 7 bases line up with TRBD2. Germline CDR1 is SSHAT and CDR2 is FNYEAQ (reference sequence). This CDR3 contains 13 residues. CDR3 DNA: TGTGCTAGCAGCTTAGGGTTACTAGCGGAGCAGTTCTTC. This sequence encodes CASSLGLLAEQFF.

The V call is TRBV28, the J call TRBJ2-5; 10 bases align to TRBD1. With V trimmed by 2 bases and J by 5 bases, 8 bases remained unmatched. The CDR3 is 16 residues long. Germline loops: CDR1 MDHEN, CDR2 SYDVKM. This chain's CDR3 is CASSLGQGVGAETQYF. CDR3 DNA sequence: TGTGCCAGCAGTTTAGGACAGGGGGTAGGAGCGGAGACCCAGTACTTC.

The CDR3 coding sequence is TGTGCCAGCAGTTTCCCCGGGACAGCCACTGAAGCTTTCTTT. Translated: CASSFPGTATEAFF. The chain links TRBV28 to TRBJ1-1, with 7 bases aligning to TRBD1. Per the germline V gene, CDR1 is MDHEN and CDR2 is SYDVKM. The junction had 5 bases not matched to a gene; V was cut back by 3 bases and J by 4 bases. This CDR3 contains 14 residues.

CDR3 DNA: TGTGCCAGCAGTCGGACTAGCGGGAGAAGGGGGGGCAATGAGCAGTTCTTC. Translation gives CASSRTSGRRGGNEQFF. This rearrangement joins TRBV27 to TRBJ2-1, with 13 bases lining up with TRBD2. The CDR3 totals 17 residues. V trimming: 5 bases; J trimming: 6 bases; junction bases outside the gene matches: 10. In germline, CDR1 is MNHEY, CDR2 SMNVEV (reference sequence).

This chain connects TRBV27 to TRBJ2-2; weak D call: TRBD1 (6 bases). CDR1 and CDR2 from the germline V gene are MNHEY and SMNVEV (reference sequence). The CDR3 spans 16 residues. Trimming stripped 4 bases from V and 9 bases from J, with 21 bases between. The CDR3 here is CASSSAATGLGWELFF. The DNA for the CDR3 is TGTGCCAGCAGTTCCGCGGCAACAGGGCTAGGGTGGGAGCTGTTTTTT.